This T cell receptor beta chain was sequenced in a study of T cells in Graves' hyperthyroidism and ophthalmopathy. For the study at large: Peripheral blood was taken when the disease was first diagnosed, before any treatment began.

The CDR3 totals 16 residues. Germline V lookup: CDR1 DFQATT, CDR2 SNEGSKA (reference sequence). J was trimmed by 3 bases and V by 0 bases; bases with no gene match: 11. On this clonotype: Its target is unknown.

Whole-study results and caveats: Prediction of ophthalmopathy progression came a median approximately 6 months pre-onset.

Researchers took RNA transcripts and amplified the TCR beta CDR3 regions from them. TCR CDR3 regions were first amplified by RT-PCR with HTBI primers. TCRdb re-called the multiplex PCR reads with MiXCR, one entry per CDR3 protein. The data contain some 490,000 distinct CDR3 sequences, roughly a sixth of them singletons. V is TRBV20-1 and J is TRBJ2-7, with 7 bases that match TRBD1. Sequences were obtained from blood. The source is a woman in her 30s with Graves' ophthalmopathy. The CDR3, as DNA: TGCAGTGCTAGAGATAATAGACAGGGTTCCTTCTACGAGCAGTACTTC. Translating it yields CSARDNRQGSFYEQYF.